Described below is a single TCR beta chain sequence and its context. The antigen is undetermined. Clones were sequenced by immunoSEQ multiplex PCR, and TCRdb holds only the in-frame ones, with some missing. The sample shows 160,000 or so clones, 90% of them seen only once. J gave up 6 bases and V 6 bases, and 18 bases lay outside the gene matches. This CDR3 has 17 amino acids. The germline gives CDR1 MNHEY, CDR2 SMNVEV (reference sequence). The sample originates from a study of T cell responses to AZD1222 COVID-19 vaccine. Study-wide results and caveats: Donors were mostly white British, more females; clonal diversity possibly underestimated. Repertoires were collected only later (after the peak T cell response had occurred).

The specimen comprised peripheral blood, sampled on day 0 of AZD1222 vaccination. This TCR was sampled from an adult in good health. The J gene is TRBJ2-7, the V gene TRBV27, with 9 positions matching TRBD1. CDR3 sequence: CASSNGPGQGFVGEQYF. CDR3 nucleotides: TGTGCCAGCAGCAACGGCCCGGGACAGGGTTTTGTCGGCGAGCAGTACTTC.